This T cell receptor beta chain is from a study of cytomegalovirus exposure and HLA in healthy donors (dated by TCRdb to 2016 to 2017). About the investigation overall: According to a later analysis, one platform produced both the 110 or so validation repertoires and the 670 or so repertoires of the first cohort. The study was designed to test whether signatures of past pathogen exposure could be identified by cataloging public T cell receptors. Along with the approximately 650-subject first cohort, a separate validation cohort of around 110 different subjects was used. To predict cytomegalovirus infection status, the study combined high-throughput TCR immunosequencing, statistical association of individual TCRs with disease status, and machine learning. General findings and caveats noted by the study authors: The validation cohort had no HLA typing available for a later analysis, so co-occurrence within that cohort was assessed over all 130 or so repertoires. Most TCR sequences were observed very rarely across donors, whereas some public TCRs were present in many individuals. In a later analysis, TCRs clustered in the first cohort were found to also tend to co-occur in the roughly 130 validation repertoires, with 94% of cluster scores above 0. According to the authors, the approach could potentially be generalized to other disease states and immunological phenotypes. In vitro tests confirmed that a few of the cytomegalovirus-associated TCR beta chains recognize cytomegalovirus antigens. The study gave a list of 150 to 200 TCR beta chains associated with cytomegalovirus. In both the original and validation cohorts, the classifier was reported to diagnose cytomegalovirus status with high specificity and sensitivity.

A note on this clone: Its antigen is not yet known. No base quality information exists; no much larger clone differs at one position.

Trimming accounts for 2 bases at V and 2 bases at J, while the number of junction bases matched to no gene is 8. From a lookup of the germline V gene, CDR1 and CDR2 are MNHEY and SVGAGI. From the cysteine through the phenylalanine, the CDR3 covers 16 amino acids. The entry retains the CDR3 DNA only, 48 bases that are in frame from base 1. The donors belonged to the validation cohort of around 110 subjects, which was separate from the approximately 680-subject first cohort. Library construction relied on the immunoSEQ multiplex PCR assay. Regarding the original processing steps: A statistical classification framework was built to diagnose cytomegalovirus status from the catalog of TCR beta chain sequences. TCRdb holds this immuneACCESS table with in-frame rearrangements only. Some clones are missing; in checked studies, unresolved V genes explain under half, and the rest has no known cause. Clone size and the V and J calls come from that table; the DNA yielded D and trimming. The sample table records 97,000 or so clones; about 95% of these occur just once. The leading ten clones occupy approximately 1% of the sample.

Material for sequencing was PBMCs. The chain is encoded by TRBV6-5 joined to TRBJ1-2, and 7 junctional nucleotides match TRBD1. This TCR came from a woman between 18 and 29 years old in good health and CMV-seronegative. The nucleotides read TGTGCCAGCAGTTACGAAGGGACAGCTCTAAACTATGGCTACACCTTC. This gives the protein CASSYEGTALNYGYTF.